This T cell receptor (beta chain) was identified in a study of blood T cell repertoires in COVID-19. As for the study in general: T cells, B-cell-depleted T cells, or PBMCs supplied cDNA or gDNA.

Under the authors' procedure: Estimation of nucleated cell counts was performed using reference gene primer amplification. Only in-frame clones appear in the TCRdb table, and some are missing; sequencing was by immunoSEQ multiplex PCR. V and J calls and clone size are given by that table; D and trimming were obtained from the DNA. Seen here are roughly 50,000 clones, 70% to 90% observed once, and the top ten hold roughly 13%. Germline V lookup: CDR1 SGHTA, CDR2 FQGNSA. CDR3 length equals 16 residues. V lost 5 bases, J lost 0 bases, and 2 bases stayed unmatched. The rearrangement joins TRBV7-2 to TRBJ2-2, with 11 bases that match TRBD2. Sequenced: peripheral blood. This TCR derives from an older man with acute or convalescent COVID-19. In nucleotides, the CDR3 is TGTGCCAGCAGCCCGGGACTAGCGGCGAACACCGGGGAGCTGTTTTTT. This gives the protein CASSPGLAANTGELFF.